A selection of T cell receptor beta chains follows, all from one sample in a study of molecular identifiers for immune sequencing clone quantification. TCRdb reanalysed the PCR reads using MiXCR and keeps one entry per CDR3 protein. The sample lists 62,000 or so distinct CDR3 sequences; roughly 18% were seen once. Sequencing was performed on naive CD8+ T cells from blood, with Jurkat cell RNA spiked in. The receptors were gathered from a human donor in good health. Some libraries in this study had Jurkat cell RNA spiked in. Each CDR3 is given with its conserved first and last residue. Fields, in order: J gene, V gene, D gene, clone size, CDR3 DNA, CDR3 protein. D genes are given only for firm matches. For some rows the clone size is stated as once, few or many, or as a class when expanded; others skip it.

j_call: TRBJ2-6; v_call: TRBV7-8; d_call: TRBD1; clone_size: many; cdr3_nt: TGTGCCAGCAGCTTAGCCGGACAGGGGGGCTCTTGGGTCCTGACTTTC; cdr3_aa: CASSLAGQGGSWVLTF
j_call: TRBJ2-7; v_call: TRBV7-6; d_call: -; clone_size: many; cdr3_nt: TGTGCCAGCAGCCTCGGGACACTAGACTCCTACGAGCAGTACTTC; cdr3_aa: CASSLGTLDSYEQYF
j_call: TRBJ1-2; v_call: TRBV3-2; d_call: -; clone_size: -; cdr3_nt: TGTGCCAGCAGCCAAGGCGGCTACACCTTC; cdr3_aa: CASSQGGYTF
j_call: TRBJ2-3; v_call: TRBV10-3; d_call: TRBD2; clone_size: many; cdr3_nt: TGTGCCATCAGTGAGGTGAGGACTAGTGGGACAGATACGCAGTATTTT; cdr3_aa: CAISEVRTSGTDTQYF
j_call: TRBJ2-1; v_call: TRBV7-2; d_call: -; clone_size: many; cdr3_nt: TGTGCCAGCAGGGCGTCCTACAATGAGCAGTTCTTC; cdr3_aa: CASRASYNEQFF
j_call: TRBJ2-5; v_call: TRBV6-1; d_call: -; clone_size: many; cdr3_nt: TGTGCCAGCAGTGAAAATTTTTTCGGTCAGGGCGAAGAGACCCAGTACTTC; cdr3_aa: CASSENFFGQGEETQYF
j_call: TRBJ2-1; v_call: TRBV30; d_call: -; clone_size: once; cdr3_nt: TGTGCCTGGACCCCCCCCGACTTC; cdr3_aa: CAWTPPDF
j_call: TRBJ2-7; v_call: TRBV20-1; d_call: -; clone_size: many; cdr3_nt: TGCAGTGCTAGAATGGGGGGCCGTAAGACTCTATACGAGCAGTACTTC; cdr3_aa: CSARMGGRKTLYEQYF
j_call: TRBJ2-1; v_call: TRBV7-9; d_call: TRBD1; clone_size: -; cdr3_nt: TGTGCCAGCAGCTTAGAGGGGGCCAGTGCATATGAGCAGTTCTTC; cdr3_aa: CASSLEGASAYEQFF
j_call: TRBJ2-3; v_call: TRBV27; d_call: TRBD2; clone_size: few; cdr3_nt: TGTGCCAGCAGAGGACTAGCGGCAGTCACAGATACGCAGTATTTT; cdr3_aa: CASRGLAAVTDTQYF
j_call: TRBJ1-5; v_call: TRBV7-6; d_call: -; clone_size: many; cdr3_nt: TGTGCCAGCAGCTTAGCCGCGGGCTTCAATCAGCCCCAGCATTTT; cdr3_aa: CASSLAAGFNQPQHF
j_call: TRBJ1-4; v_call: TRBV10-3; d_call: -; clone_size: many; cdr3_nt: TGTGCCATCAGTGACGACAGAGATGAAAAACTGTTTTTT; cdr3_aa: CAISDDRDEKLFF
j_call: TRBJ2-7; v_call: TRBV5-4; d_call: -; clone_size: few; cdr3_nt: TGTGCCAGCAGCCCGATTCCATCCGCTAGCCCCTACGAGCAGTACTTC; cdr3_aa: CASSPIPSASPYEQYF
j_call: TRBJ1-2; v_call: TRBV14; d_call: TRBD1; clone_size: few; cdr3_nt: TGTGCCAGCAGCCCCAGGGGACAGGGGGCCGAGGCTAACTATGGCTACACCTTC; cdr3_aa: CASSPRGQGAEANYGYTF
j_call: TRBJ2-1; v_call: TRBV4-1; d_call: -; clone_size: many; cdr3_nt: TGCGCCAGCAGCCAATTATCAGTTCAGTTCTTC; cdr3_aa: CASSQLSVQFF
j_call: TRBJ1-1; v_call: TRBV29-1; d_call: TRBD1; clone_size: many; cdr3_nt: TGCAGCGTTGAAGCCGGGACAGGGGTCACTGAAGCTTTCTTT; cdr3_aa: CSVEAGTGVTEAFF
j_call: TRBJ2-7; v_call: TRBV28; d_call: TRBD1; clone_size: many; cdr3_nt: TGTGCCAGCAGTCCAACAGGGGTAGGTTACGAGCAGTACTTC; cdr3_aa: CASSPTGVGYEQYF
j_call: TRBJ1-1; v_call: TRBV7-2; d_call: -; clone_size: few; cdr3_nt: TGTGCCAGCAGCTCACCCCCCCTCGTCAGAAGTTTCTTT; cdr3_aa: CASSSPPLVRSFF
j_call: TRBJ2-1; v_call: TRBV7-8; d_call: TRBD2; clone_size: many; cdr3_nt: TGTGCCAGCAGCGCCGGACTAGCGGGAGTGGTGAATGAGCAGTTCTTC; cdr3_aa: CASSAGLAGVVNEQFF
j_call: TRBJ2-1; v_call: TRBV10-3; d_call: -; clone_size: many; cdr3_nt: TGTGCCATCAGTGCCCGGGACTCGCAATCCTACAATGAGCAGTTCTTC; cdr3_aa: CAISARDSQSYNEQFF
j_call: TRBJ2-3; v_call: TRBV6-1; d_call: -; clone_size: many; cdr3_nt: TGTGCCACCTGGCTAACGGAGCTAGATACGCAGTATTTT; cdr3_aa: CATWLTELDTQYF
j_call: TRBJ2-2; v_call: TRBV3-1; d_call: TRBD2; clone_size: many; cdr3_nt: TGTGCCAGCAGCCCCCTGGCGGGAGCGGTACCCGGGGAGCTGTTTTTT; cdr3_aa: CASSPLAGAVPGELFF
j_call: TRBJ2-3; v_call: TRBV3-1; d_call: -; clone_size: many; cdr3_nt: TGTGCCAGCAGCCAAGCACAAGGGGGCACAGATACGCAGTATTTT; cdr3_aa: CASSQAQGGTDTQYF
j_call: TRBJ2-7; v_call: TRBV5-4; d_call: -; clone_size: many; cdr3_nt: TGTGCCAGCAGCGCGGGACTGCCCTACGAGCAGTACTTC; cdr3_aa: CASSAGLPYEQYF
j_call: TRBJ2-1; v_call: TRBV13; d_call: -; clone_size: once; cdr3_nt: TGTGCCAGCAGCTTCAGGACTACCTCCTACAATGAGCAGTCCTTC; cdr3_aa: CASSFRTTSYNEQSF
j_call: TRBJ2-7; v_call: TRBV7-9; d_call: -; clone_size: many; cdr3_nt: TGTGCCAGCAGCTTAGGTGCCGGACTATCTGCTTACGAGCAGTACTTC; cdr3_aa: CASSLGAGLSAYEQYF
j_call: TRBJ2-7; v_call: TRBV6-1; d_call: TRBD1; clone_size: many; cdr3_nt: TGTGCCAGCAGTGAAGGCGACAGGGGGCTTTTCACCGAGCAGTACTTC; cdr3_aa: CASSEGDRGLFTEQYF
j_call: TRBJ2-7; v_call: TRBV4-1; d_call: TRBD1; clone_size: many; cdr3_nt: TGTGCCAGCAGCCCCGGGACAGGGTCCTACGAGCAGTACTTC; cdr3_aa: CASSPGTGSYEQYF
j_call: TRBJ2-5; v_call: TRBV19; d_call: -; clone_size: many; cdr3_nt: TGTGCCAGTAGTATAGGAGCGGGTCAAGAGACCCAGTACTTC; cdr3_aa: CASSIGAGQETQYF
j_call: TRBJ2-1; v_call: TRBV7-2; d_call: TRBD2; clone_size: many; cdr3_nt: TGTGCCAGCAGCTTAGGACTAGCGGTATACAATGAGCAGTTCTTC; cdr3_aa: CASSLGLAVYNEQFF
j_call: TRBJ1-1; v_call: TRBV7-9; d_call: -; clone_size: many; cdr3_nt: TGTGCCAGCAGCCGCGGTCCAGGGCTGGGGACTGAAGCTTTCTTT; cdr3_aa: CASSRGPGLGTEAFF
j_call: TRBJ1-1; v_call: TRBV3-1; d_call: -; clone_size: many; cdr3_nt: TGTGCCACCCTTGCCCCGAACACTGAAGCTTTCTTT; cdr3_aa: CATLAPNTEAFF
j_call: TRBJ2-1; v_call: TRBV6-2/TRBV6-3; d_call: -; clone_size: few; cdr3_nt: TGTGCCAGCAGTTATAGGGTGAGCTCCTACAATGAGCAGTTCTTC; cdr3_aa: CASSYRVSSYNEQFF
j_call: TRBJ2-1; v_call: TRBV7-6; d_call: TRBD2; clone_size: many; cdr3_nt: TGTGCCAGCAGCTTAGTAATGGCGGGACTAGCTAGCAATGAGCAGTTCTTC; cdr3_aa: CASSLVMAGLASNEQFF
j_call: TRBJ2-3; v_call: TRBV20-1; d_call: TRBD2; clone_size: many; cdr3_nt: TGCAGTGCTAGATCTCGTAGCGGGCCTAGCACAGATACGCAGTATTTT; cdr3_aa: CSARSRSGPSTDTQYF
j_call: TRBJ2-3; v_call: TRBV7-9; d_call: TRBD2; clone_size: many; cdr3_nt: TGTGCCAGCAGCTTAGATCCTAGCGGAGACACAGATACGCAGTATTTT; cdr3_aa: CASSLDPSGDTDTQYF
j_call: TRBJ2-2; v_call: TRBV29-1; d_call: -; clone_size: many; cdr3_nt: TGCAGCGCCGGTATGAACACCGGGGAGCTGTTTTTT; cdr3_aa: CSAGMNTGELFF
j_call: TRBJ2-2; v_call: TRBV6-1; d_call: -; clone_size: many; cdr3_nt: TGTGCCAGCAGCGCCATAACGGAGCTGTTTTTT; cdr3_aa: CASSAITELFF